This TCR beta chain emerged from a study of blood T cell repertoires in COVID-19. CDR3 length: 15 residues. Germline-derived CDR1 and CDR2 are MNHEY and SVGAGI. With 0 bases removed from V and 1 base from J, the gap between germline ends came to 9 bases. Original data processing: Reference gene primer amplification gave estimated nucleated cell counts. This table comes from immunoSEQ multiplex PCR, and its TCRdb copy is limited to in-frame clones, with some not included. V and J calls and clone size are given by that table; D and trimming were obtained from the DNA. The data contain tens of thousands of clones, 90% of them singletons.

The specimen sequenced was peripheral blood. This receptor was obtained from a human donor in a cohort sampled during active COVID-19. The rearrangement joins TRBV6-5 to TRBJ1-1; D remains unclear. CDR3 bases: TGTGCCAGCAGTTACTCTTACAGAACGAACACTGAAGCTTTCTTT. Residues: CASSYSYRTNTEAFF.